Only one count was recorded for the clone carrying this TCR beta chain. Terminally differentiated effector memory CD45RA+ cells were left out of the naive CD8 fraction, which was CD45RO-negative and positively selected for CCR7. All the donors were Caucasian adults who lived in Nashville, Tennessee. The data stem from a study of shared clonotypes between healthy human individuals. The V gene's germline CDR1 is LGHNA and CDR2 YSLEER. The CDR3 extends over 15 amino acids. The J segment lost 4 bases and the V segment lost 5 bases, leaving 7 bases of the junction unmatched. This table comes from immunoSEQ multiplex PCR, and its TCRdb copy is limited to in-frame clones, with some not included. Of about 750,000 clones listed, approximately 92% are singletons.

Sequences were obtained from naive CD8+ T cells sorted from blood. The sequence was collected from a man aged 30-40 years in good health. J is TRBJ1-5 and V is TRBV4-3, with 8 bases that match TRBD1. The CDR3 DNA reads as TGCGCCAGCAGCATCGACAGGGGATTTAATCAGCCCCAGCATTTT. This encodes CASSIDRGFNQPQHF.